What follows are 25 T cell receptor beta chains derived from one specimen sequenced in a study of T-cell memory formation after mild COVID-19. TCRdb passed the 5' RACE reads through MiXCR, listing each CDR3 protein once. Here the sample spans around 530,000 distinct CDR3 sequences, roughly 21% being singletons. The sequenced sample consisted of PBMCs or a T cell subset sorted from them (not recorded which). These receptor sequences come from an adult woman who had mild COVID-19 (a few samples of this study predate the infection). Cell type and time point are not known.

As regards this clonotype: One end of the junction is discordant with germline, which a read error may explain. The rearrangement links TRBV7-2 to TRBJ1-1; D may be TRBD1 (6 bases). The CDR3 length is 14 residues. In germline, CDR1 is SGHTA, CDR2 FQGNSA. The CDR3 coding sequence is TGTGCCAGCAGCTTTACAGGGAGCGGCACTGAAGCCTTCTTT. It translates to CASSFTGSGTEAFF.

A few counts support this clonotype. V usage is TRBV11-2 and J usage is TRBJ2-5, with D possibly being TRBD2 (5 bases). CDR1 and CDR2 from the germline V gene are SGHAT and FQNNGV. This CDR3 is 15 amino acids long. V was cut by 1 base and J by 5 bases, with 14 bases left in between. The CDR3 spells CASSLGEHPQETQYF. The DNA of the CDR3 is TGTGCCAGCAGCTTAGGGGAGCACCCCCAGGAGACCCAGTACTTC.

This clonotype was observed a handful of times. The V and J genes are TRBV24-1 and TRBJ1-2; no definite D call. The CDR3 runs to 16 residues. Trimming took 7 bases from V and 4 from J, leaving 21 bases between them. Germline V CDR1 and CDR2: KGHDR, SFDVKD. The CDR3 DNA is TGTGCCACCAGCCACTTTGCTGGAGGCGGAGGCTATGGCTACACCTTC. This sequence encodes CATSHFAGGGGYGYTF.

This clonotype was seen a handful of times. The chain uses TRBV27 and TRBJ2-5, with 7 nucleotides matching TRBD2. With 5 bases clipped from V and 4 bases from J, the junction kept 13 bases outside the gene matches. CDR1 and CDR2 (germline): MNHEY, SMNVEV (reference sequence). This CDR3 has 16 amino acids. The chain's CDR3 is CASSLYSGLRGETQYF. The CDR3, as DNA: TGTGCCAGCAGTCTATACTCGGGACTACGGGGAGAGACCCAGTACTTC.

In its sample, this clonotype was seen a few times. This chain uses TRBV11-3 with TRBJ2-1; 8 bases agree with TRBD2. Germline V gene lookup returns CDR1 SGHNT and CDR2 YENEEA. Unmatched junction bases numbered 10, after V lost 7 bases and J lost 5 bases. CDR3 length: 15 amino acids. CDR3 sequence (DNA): TGTGCCAGCACCACGCGGGGGGAGTTCGACAATGAGCAGTTCTTC. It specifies CASTTRGEFDNEQFF.

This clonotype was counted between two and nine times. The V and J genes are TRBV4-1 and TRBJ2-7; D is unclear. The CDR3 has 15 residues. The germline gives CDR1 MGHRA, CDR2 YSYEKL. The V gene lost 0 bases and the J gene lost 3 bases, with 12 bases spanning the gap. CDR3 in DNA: TGCGCCAGCAGCCAAGATCTCCCTGATATCTACGAGCAGTACTTC. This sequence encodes CASSQDLPDIYEQYF.

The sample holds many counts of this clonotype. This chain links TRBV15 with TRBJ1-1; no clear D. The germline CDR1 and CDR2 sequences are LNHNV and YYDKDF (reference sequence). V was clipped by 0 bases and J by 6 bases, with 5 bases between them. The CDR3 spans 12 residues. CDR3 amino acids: CATSRDVAEAFF. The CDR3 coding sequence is TGTGCCACCAGCAGAGATGTGGCTGAAGCTTTCTTT.

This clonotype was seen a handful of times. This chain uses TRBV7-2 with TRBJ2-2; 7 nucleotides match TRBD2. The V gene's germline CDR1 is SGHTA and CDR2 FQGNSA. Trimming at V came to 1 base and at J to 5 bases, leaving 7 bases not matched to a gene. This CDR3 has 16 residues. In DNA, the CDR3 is TGTGCCAGCAGCTTAGTAGCCGGGAGGACGACCGGGGAGCTGTTTTTT. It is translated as CASSLVAGRTTGELFF.

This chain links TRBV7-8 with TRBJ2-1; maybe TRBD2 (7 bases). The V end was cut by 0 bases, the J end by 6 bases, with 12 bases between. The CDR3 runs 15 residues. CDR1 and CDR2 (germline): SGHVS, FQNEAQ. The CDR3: CASSLAGGLSNEQFF. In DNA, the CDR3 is TGTGCCAGCAGCTTAGCGGGGGGGCTCTCCAATGAGCAGTTCTTC.

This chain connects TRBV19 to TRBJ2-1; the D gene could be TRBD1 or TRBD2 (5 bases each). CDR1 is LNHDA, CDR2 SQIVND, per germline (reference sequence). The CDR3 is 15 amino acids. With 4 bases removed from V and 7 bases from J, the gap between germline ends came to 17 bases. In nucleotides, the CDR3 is TGTGCCAGTAGTAAACGAGGGGCGAGTTTAAATGAGCAGTTCTTC. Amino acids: CASSKRGASLNEQFF.

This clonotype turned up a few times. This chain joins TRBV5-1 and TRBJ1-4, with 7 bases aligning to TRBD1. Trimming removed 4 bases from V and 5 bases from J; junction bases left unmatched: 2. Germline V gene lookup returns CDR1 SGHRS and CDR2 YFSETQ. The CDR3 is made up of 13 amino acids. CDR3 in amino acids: CASSIQGNEKLFF. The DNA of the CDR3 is TGCGCCAGCAGCATACAGGGGAATGAAAAACTGTTTTTT.

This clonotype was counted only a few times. CDR3 coding DNA: TGTGCCACCCTTTCCAGGGGCGCCTACAATGAGCAGTTCTTC. Encoded protein: CATLSRGAYNEQFF. This chain joins TRBV15 and TRBJ2-1; TRBD1 is a possible D gene (6 bases). CDR3 size: 14 residues. V was cut by 8 bases and J by 2 bases, with 13 bases left in between. Germline V gives CDR1 LNHNV, CDR2 YYDKDF (reference sequence).

The CDR3 region is CSASASLNYGYTF. As DNA, the CDR3 is TGCAGTGCTAGCGCCAGTCTTAACTATGGCTACACCTTC. This chain links TRBV20-1 with TRBJ1-2; D is unclear. The CDR3 runs 13 residues. Trimming took off 3 bases at V and 1 base at J, with 9 bases between the two ends. Germline CDR1 and CDR2: DFQATT and SNEGSKA (reference sequence).

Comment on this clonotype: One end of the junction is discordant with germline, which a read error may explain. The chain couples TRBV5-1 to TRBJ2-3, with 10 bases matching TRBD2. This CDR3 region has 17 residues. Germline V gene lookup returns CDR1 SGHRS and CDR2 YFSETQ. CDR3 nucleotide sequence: TGCGCCAGCAGCTTATCGTTAAGCGGGGGGGCCAGAGATACGAAGTATTTT. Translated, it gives CASSLSLSGGARDTKYF. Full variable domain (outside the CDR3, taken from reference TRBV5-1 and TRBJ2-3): KAGVTQTPRYLIKTRGQQVTLSCSPISGHRSVSWYQQTPGQGLQFLFEYFSETQRNKGNFPGRFSGRQFSNSRSEMNVSTLELGDSALYLCASSLSLSGGARDTKYFGPGTRLTVL.

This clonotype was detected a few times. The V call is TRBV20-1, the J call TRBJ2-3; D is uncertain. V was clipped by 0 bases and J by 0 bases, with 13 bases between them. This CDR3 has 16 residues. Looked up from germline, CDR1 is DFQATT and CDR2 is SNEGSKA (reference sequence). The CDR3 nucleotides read TGCAGTGCTAGAGATCTGAACCAAGCTAGCACAGATACGCAGTATTTT. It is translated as CSARDLNQASTDTQYF.

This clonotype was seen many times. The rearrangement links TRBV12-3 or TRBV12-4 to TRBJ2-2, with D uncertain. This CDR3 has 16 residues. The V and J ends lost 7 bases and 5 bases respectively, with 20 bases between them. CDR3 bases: TGTGCCAGCACCCCCCGGGCCGGAACGAGAACCGGGGAGCTGTTTTTT. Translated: CASTPRAGTRTGELFF.

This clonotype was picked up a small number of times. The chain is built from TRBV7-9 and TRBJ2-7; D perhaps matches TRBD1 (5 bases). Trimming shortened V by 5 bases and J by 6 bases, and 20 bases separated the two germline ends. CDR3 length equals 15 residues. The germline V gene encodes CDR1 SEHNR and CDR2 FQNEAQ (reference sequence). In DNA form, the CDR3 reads TGTGCCAGCAGCCCAACGGCAGTAGGGGTGTTCGAGCAGTACTTC. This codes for CASSPTAVGVFEQYF.

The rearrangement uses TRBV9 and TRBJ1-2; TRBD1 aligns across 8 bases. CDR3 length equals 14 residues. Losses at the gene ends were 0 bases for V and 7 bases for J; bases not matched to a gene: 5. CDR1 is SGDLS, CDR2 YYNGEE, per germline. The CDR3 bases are TGTGCCAGCAGCGTAGAGTCCAGGGGGCTTGGCTACACCTTC. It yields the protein CASSVESRGLGYTF.

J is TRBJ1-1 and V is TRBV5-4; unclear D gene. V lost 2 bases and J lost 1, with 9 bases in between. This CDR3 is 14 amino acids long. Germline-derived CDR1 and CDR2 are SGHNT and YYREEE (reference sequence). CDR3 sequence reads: CASSLPRANTEAFF. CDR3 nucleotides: TGTGCCAGCAGCTTACCCCGGGCGAACACTGAAGCTTTCTTT.

CDR3 sequence: CASSRKDRGADTQYF. DNA for the CDR3: TGTGCCAGCAGCCGAAAGGACAGGGGCGCAGATACGCAGTATTTT. This chain uses TRBV3-1 with TRBJ2-3; 9 bases are shared with TRBD1. Germline V lookup: CDR1 LGHDT, CDR2 YNNKEL (reference sequence). This CDR3 comprises 15 residues. J was trimmed by 4 bases and V by 4 bases; bases with no gene match: 6.

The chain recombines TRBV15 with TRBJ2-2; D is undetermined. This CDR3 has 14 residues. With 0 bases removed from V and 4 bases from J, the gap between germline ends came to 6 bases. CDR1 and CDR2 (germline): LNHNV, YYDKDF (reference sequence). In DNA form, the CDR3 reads TGTGCCACCAGCAGAGATTCCTCCACCGGGGAGCTGTTTTTT. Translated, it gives CATSRDSSTGELFF.

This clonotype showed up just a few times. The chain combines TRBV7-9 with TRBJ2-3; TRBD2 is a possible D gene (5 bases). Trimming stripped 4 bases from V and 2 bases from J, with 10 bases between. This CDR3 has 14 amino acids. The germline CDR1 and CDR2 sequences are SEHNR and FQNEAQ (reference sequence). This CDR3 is CASSYGGLTDTQYF. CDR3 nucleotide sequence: TGTGCCAGCAGCTATGGAGGCCTCACAGATACGCAGTATTTT.

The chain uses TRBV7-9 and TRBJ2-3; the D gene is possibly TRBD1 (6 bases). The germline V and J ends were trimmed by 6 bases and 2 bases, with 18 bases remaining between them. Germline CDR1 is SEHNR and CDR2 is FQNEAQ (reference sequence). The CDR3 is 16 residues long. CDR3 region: CASSPGWTEITDTQYF. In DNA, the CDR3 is TGTGCCAGCAGTCCCGGATGGACAGAAATCACAGATACGCAGTATTTT. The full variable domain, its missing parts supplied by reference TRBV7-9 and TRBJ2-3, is DTGVSQNPRHKITKRGQNVTFRCDPISEHNRLYWYRQTLGQGPEFLTYFQNEAQLEKSRLLSDRFSAERPKGSFSTLEIQRTEQGDSAMYLCASSPGWTEITDTQYFGPGTRLTVL.

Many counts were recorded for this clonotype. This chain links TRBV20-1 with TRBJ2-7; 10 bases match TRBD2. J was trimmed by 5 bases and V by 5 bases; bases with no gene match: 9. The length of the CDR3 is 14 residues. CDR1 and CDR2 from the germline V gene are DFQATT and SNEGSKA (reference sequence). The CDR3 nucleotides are TGCAGTGCTCCCCGTCCGGGACTAGCGAACGAGCAGTACTTC. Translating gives CSAPRPGLANEQYF.

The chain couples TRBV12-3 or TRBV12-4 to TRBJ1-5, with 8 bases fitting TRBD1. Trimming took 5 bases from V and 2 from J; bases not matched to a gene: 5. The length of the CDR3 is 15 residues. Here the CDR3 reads CASSPGGQGNQPQHF. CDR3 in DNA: TGTGCCAGCAGTCCAGGGGGACAGGGCAATCAGCCCCAGCATTTT.